These T cell receptor beta chains were read from a single sample in a study of T cells in Graves' hyperthyroidism and ophthalmopathy. TCRdb reanalysed the multiplex PCR reads using MiXCR and keeps one entry per CDR3 protein. The data contain around 600,000 distinct CDR3 sequences, roughly 15% of them singletons. The sequenced material came from blood. The receptor source for this set is a woman in her forties or fifties with Graves' ophthalmopathy. Each CDR3 is given with its conserved first and last residue. A D gene is named only where the DNA matches it firmly. Not all rows give a size; the values are once, few, many and, for expanded clones, a class.

CDR3 protein: CASSRIVTWDGSSNTEAFF; CDR3 DNA: TGTGCCAGCAGTCGCATCGTCACCTGGGACGGCTCGTCGAACACTGAAGCTTTCTTT; J gene: TRBJ1-1; V gene: TRBV6-1; clone size: many; D gene: -
CDR3 protein: CSAISGRRDEQYF; CDR3 DNA: TGCAGTGCTATTTCGGGGAGAAGGGACGAGCAGTACTTC; J gene: TRBJ2-7; V gene: TRBV20-1; clone size: many; D gene: -
CDR3 protein: CASSLGPDPTEAFF; CDR3 DNA: TGTGCCAGCAGCTTAGGACCGGACCCCACTGAAGCTTTCTTT; J gene: TRBJ1-1; V gene: TRBV7-2; clone size: many; D gene: -
CDR3 protein: CATSRDGGEGRGTDTQYF; CDR3 DNA: TGTGCCACCAGCAGAGATGGAGGGGAGGGCCGAGGGACAGATACGCAGTATTTT; J gene: TRBJ2-3; V gene: TRBV15; clone size: many; D gene: TRBD2
CDR3 protein: CASSFWTDTGELFF; CDR3 DNA: TGTGCCAGCAGTTTCTGGACAGACACCGGGGAGCTGTTTTTT; J gene: TRBJ2-2; V gene: TRBV27; clone size: few; D gene: -
CDR3 protein: CASGNQLAGVTGELFF; CDR3 DNA: TGTGCCAGTGGGAACCAACTAGCGGGAGTCACCGGGGAGCTGTTTTTT; J gene: TRBJ2-2; V gene: TRBV19; clone size: many; D gene: TRBD2
CDR3 protein: CATSDTGLAGRQFF; CDR3 DNA: TGTGCCACCAGTGATACGGGACTAGCGGGAAGGCAGTTCTTC; J gene: TRBJ2-1; V gene: TRBV24-1; clone size: many; D gene: TRBD2
CDR3 protein: CSARDVGNEQFF; CDR3 DNA: TGCAGTGCTAGAGATGTTGGGAATGAGCAGTTCTTC; J gene: TRBJ2-1; V gene: TRBV20-1; clone size: many; D gene: -
CDR3 protein: CASSVERAYEQYF; CDR3 DNA: TGTGCCAGCAGCGTAGAAAGAGCCTACGAGCAGTACTTC; J gene: TRBJ2-7; V gene: TRBV28; clone size: many; D gene: -
CDR3 protein: CASSSTRTVDGELFF; CDR3 DNA: TGTGCCAGCAGTTCTACACGGACAGTGGACGGGGAGCTGTTTTTT; J gene: TRBJ2-2; V gene: TRBV12-3/TRBV12-4; clone size: many; D gene: -
CDR3 protein: CSAGQYSNQPQHF; CDR3 DNA: TGCAGTGCTGGACAATATAGCAATCAGCCCCAGCATTTT; J gene: TRBJ1-5; V gene: TRBV20-1; clone size: few; D gene: -
CDR3 protein: CASSLGSRSPLHF; CDR3 DNA: TGTGCCAGCAGTTTAGGGAGCCGATCACCCCTCCACTTT; J gene: TRBJ1-6; V gene: TRBV27; clone size: few; D gene: -
CDR3 protein: CASSSFLGDQPQHF; CDR3 DNA: TGTGCCAGCAGCTCCTTTCTGGGGGATCAGCCCCAGCATTTT; J gene: TRBJ1-5; V gene: TRBV7-9; clone size: -; D gene: -
CDR3 protein: CASSMGLAFDIQYF; CDR3 DNA: TGTGCCAGTAGTATGGGGTTAGCATTTGACATTCAGTACTTC; J gene: TRBJ2-4; V gene: TRBV19; clone size: few; D gene: -
CDR3 protein: CATSDLRGGQIQETQYF; CDR3 DNA: TGTGCCACCAGTGATTTGCGGGGGGGACAGATTCAAGAGACCCAGTACTTC; J gene: TRBJ2-5; V gene: TRBV24-1; clone size: few; D gene: -
CDR3 protein: CASSYSWTGEHGDEQYF; CDR3 DNA: TGTGCCAGCAGTTACTCGTGGACAGGGGAGCATGGGGACGAGCAGTACTTC; J gene: TRBJ2-7; V gene: TRBV6-6; clone size: few; D gene: TRBD1
CDR3 protein: CASSPIAGRYVGTQYF; CDR3 DNA: TGTGCCAGCAGCCCGATAGCGGGGCGTTACGTGGGTACGCAGTATTTT; J gene: TRBJ2-3; V gene: TRBV7-6; clone size: -; D gene: TRBD2
CDR3 protein: CASSTMGGSTDTQYF; CDR3 DNA: TGTGCCAGCAGCACAATGGGCGGGAGTACAGATACGCAGTATTTT; J gene: TRBJ2-3; V gene: TRBV7-3; clone size: many; D gene: TRBD2
CDR3 protein: CASSLEIAGEGTDTQYF; CDR3 DNA: TGTGCCAGCAGCTTAGAAATAGCGGGAGAGGGCACAGATACGCAGTATTTT; J gene: TRBJ2-3; V gene: TRBV7-2; clone size: many; D gene: TRBD2
CDR3 protein: CASSLVPWAGETGEQYF; CDR3 DNA: TGTGCCAGCAGCTTAGTTCCCTGGGCAGGGGAAACGGGGGAGCAGTACTTC; J gene: TRBJ2-7; V gene: TRBV7-9; clone size: few; D gene: -
CDR3 protein: CASSIKGLPQHF; CDR3 DNA: TGTGCCAGTAGTATCAAAGGTCTGCCCCAGCATTTT; J gene: TRBJ1-5; V gene: TRBV19; clone size: -; D gene: -
CDR3 protein: CASSLRFGEIDGYTF; CDR3 DNA: TGTGCCAGCAGCTTAAGGTTCGGGGAGATCGATGGCTACACCTTC; J gene: TRBJ1-2; V gene: TRBV7-3; clone size: -; D gene: -
CDR3 protein: CATTGGLFTEAFF; CDR3 DNA: TGTGCCACCACCGGGGGCTTGTTCACTGAAGCTTTCTTT; J gene: TRBJ1-1; V gene: TRBV11-1; clone size: many; D gene: -
CDR3 protein: CASSLMGGGLNTEAFF; CDR3 DNA: TGTGCCAGCAGTCTGATGGGGGGCGGTTTGAACACTGAAGCTTTCTTT; J gene: TRBJ1-1; V gene: TRBV7-8; clone size: many; D gene: -
CDR3 protein: CASSLLSFGILHGYTF; CDR3 DNA: TGTGCCAGCAGTTTACTTTCATTCGGGATCCTCCATGGCTACACCTTC; J gene: TRBJ1-2; V gene: TRBV12-3/TRBV12-4; clone size: -; D gene: -
CDR3 protein: CASSVRDRRNTEAFF; CDR3 DNA: TGTGCCAGCAGTGTAAGGGACAGGAGAAACACTGAAGCTTTCTTT; J gene: TRBJ1-1; V gene: TRBV27; clone size: many; D gene: TRBD1
CDR3 protein: CAISGGGNQETQYF; CDR3 DNA: TGTGCCATCAGCGGGGGAGGGAATCAAGAGACCCAGTACTTC; J gene: TRBJ2-5; V gene: TRBV10-3; clone size: many; D gene: TRBD2
CDR3 protein: CASSQEVVGQVNTEAFF; CDR3 DNA: TGCGCCAGCAGCCAAGAAGTCGTGGGACAAGTGAACACTGAAGCTTTCTTT; J gene: TRBJ1-1; V gene: TRBV4-3; clone size: -; D gene: -
CDR3 protein: CASSNQGQGTSGYTF; CDR3 DNA: TGTGCCAGCAGCAACCAAGGACAGGGGACGAGCGGCTACACCTTC; J gene: TRBJ1-2; V gene: TRBV5-6; clone size: -; D gene: TRBD1
CDR3 protein: CASRTKSGSNRGGEQYF; CDR3 DNA: TGTGCCAGCAGAACGAAATCAGGGTCCAACCGAGGAGGCGAGCAGTACTTC; J gene: TRBJ2-7; V gene: TRBV25-1; clone size: -; D gene: -
CDR3 protein: CSVEGQSGPYSPGYTF; CDR3 DNA: TGCAGCGTTGAGGGACAGAGCGGTCCATATTCGCCTGGCTACACCTTC; J gene: TRBJ1-2; V gene: TRBV29-1; clone size: few; D gene: TRBD1
CDR3 protein: CASSITGGGGELFF; CDR3 DNA: TGTGCCAGCAGCATCACAGGGGGGGGCGGGGAGCTGTTTTTT; J gene: TRBJ2-2; V gene: TRBV7-3; clone size: -; D gene: -
CDR3 protein: CASSLIREEGSGELFF; CDR3 DNA: TGCGCCAGCAGCTTGATCCGGGAGGAAGGATCCGGGGAGCTGTTTTTT; J gene: TRBJ2-2; V gene: TRBV5-1; clone size: -; D gene: TRBD2
CDR3 protein: CSVRSSVLSTDTQYF; CDR3 DNA: TGCAGTGTAAGGAGCTCAGTTCTTAGCACAGATACGCAGTATTTT; J gene: TRBJ2-3; V gene: TRBV20-1; clone size: -; D gene: -
CDR3 protein: CASSFRGGTQYF; CDR3 DNA: TGTGCCAGCAGTTTTCGTGGGGGGACCCAGTACTTC; J gene: TRBJ2-5; V gene: TRBV28; clone size: many; D gene: -
CDR3 protein: CASEDTMNTEAFF; CDR3 DNA: TGTGCCAGCGAGGACACAATGAACACTGAAGCTTTCTTT; J gene: TRBJ1-1; V gene: TRBV28; clone size: many; D gene: -
CDR3 protein: CASGGETNYGYTF; CDR3 DNA: TGTGCCAGCGGGGGGGAAACTAACTATGGCTACACCTTC; J gene: TRBJ1-2; V gene: TRBV7-9; clone size: once; D gene: -
CDR3 protein: CASSLGSTDRRDIQYF; CDR3 DNA: TGTGCCAGCAGCTTAGGCTCCACGGATCGGAGGGACATTCAGTACTTC; J gene: TRBJ2-4; V gene: TRBV7-9; clone size: -; D gene: -
CDR3 protein: CASSLESGIGYEQYF; CDR3 DNA: TGTGCCAGCAGCTTAGAGTCCGGGATTGGCTACGAGCAGTACTTC; J gene: TRBJ2-7; V gene: TRBV7-9; clone size: many; D gene: -
CDR3 protein: CASNLGLGSYNEQFF; CDR3 DNA: TGTGCCAGCAACTTGGGACTAGGCTCCTACAATGAGCAGTTCTTC; J gene: TRBJ2-1; V gene: TRBV5-5; clone size: -; D gene: TRBD2
CDR3 protein: CASSLDGLAGPYEQYF; CDR3 DNA: TGCGCCAGCAGCTTGGATGGACTAGCGGGCCCCTACGAGCAGTACTTC; J gene: TRBJ2-7; V gene: TRBV5-1; clone size: many; D gene: TRBD2
CDR3 protein: CSARPQTSNTEAFF; CDR3 DNA: TGCAGTGCTAGACCGCAGACAAGCAACACTGAAGCTTTCTTT; J gene: TRBJ1-1; V gene: TRBV20-1; clone size: many; D gene: -
CDR3 protein: CASSQRTSGRAANTGELFF; CDR3 DNA: TGTGCCAGCAGCCAGCGGACTAGCGGGAGGGCGGCGAACACCGGGGAGCTGTTTTTT; J gene: TRBJ2-2; V gene: TRBV3-1; clone size: -; D gene: TRBD2
CDR3 protein: CASSQRARYSGRAYSDEQFF; CDR3 DNA: TGTGCCAGCAGCCAAAGGGCGCGATATAGCGGGAGGGCCTACAGTGATGAGCAGTTCTTC; J gene: TRBJ2-1; V gene: TRBV16; clone size: few; D gene: TRBD2
CDR3 protein: CAISLAGGGGTDTQYF; CDR3 DNA: TGTGCCATCAGTCTCGCGGGAGGCGGCGGCACAGATACGCAGTATTTT; J gene: TRBJ2-3; V gene: TRBV10-3; clone size: many; D gene: TRBD2